These T cell receptor beta chains were read from a single sample in a study of CD4+ T cells in melanoma. The assay was immunoSEQ multiplex PCR, and TCRdb's table has in-frame clones only and misses some. The sample shows about 15,000 clones, about 64% of them seen only once. Input material: cells from a culture (not recorded whether cultured in vitro). The receptors stem from a human donor with melanoma. Both conserved end residues are part of each CDR3. A D gene is named only where the DNA matches it firmly. The size of a clone is reported for some rows only, either as once, few or many, or as a class for expanded clones.

J,D,V,size,DNA,CDR3
TRBJ2-7,TRBD1,TRBV5-4,NA,TGTGCCAGCAGCTTAGGCCAGGGGGAAGGCGAGCAGTACTTC,CASSLGQGEGEQYF
TRBJ1-2,NA,TRBV6-5,NA,TGTGCCAGCAGTTATCAGGGTGACTATGGCTACACCTTC,CASSYQGDYGYTF
TRBJ2-5,TRBD2,TRBV4-1,NA,TGCGCCAGCAGCCTCCTCCTGAGCGGGGGAGAGACCCAGTACTTC,CASSLLLSGGETQYF
TRBJ2-5,NA,TRBV6-5,NA,TGTGCCAGCAGCATGACCCAAGCTCAGACCCAGTACTTC,CASSMTQAQTQYF
TRBJ1-5,NA,TRBV30,NA,TGTGCCTGGAGTAGGGCAGGCAATCAGCCCCAGCATTTT,CAWSRAGNQPQHF
TRBJ1-6,TRBD1,TRBV7-7,few,TGTGCCAGCAGCTTGGCGGGACAGGGCAATTCACCCCTCCACTTT,CASSLAGQGNSPLHF
TRBJ1-4,NA,TRBV9,NA,TGTGCCAGCAGCGTAGTCGGGGGGGCAAATGAAAAACTGTTTTTT,CASSVVGGANEKLFF
TRBJ1-1,NA,TRBV7-8,NA,TGTGCCAGCAGCTTAATAATCGACACTGAAGCTTTCTTT,CASSLIIDTEAFF
TRBJ2-2,NA,TRBV13,NA,TGTGCCAGCAGCTTAGAATCGTACGGAAACTCCTTGGGGCGGAAGTTCACCGGGGAGCTGTTTTTT,CASSLESYGNSLGRKFTGELFF
TRBJ2-3,NA,TRBV4-1,NA,TGCGCCAGCAGCCAGTTTACAGGGATTGGCACAGATACGCAGTATTTT,CASSQFTGIGTDTQYF
TRBJ1-2,NA,TRBV5-1,NA,TGCGCCAGCAGCCCTAACAGGTTAAATGGCTACACCTTC,CASSPNRLNGYTF
TRBJ1-2,NA,TRBV25-1,few,TGTGCCAGCAGTGGGGCCCGGGGACACTGGGGCTACACCTTC,CASSGARGHWGYTF
TRBJ1-2,NA,TRBV19,NA,TGTGCCAGTAGTAGATCCCGCTCACAGGGACTGAACTATGGCTACACCTTC,CASSRSRSQGLNYGYTF
TRBJ1-5,NA,TRBV6-1,NA,TGTGCCAGCAGAACCACCCTGAATCAGCCCCAGCATTTT,CASRTTLNQPQHF
TRBJ1-5,NA,TRBV21-1,few,TGTGCCAGCAGCAGTCCCCTGGAAAACGATAAACATAGCAATCAGCCCCAGCATTTT,CASSSPLENDKHSNQPQHF
TRBJ2-6,NA,TRBV2,NA,TGTGCCAGCAGGGACGGCTCTGGGGCCAACGTCCTGACTTTC,CASRDGSGANVLTF
TRBJ1-2,NA,TRBV2,NA,TGTGCCAGCTATGATGAGGCAGTCCCTAACTATGGCTACACCTTC,CASYDEAVPNYGYTF
TRBJ1-2,NA,TRBV19,few,TGTGCCAGTAGTTTTGGCAGGGAGGTAGGCTACACCTTC,CASSFGREVGYTF
TRBJ2-1,NA,TRBV4-1,NA,TGCGCCAGCAGCCCGGGCTCCGGGGGTCCCAATGAGCAGTTCTTC,CASSPGSGGPNEQFF
TRBJ1-4,NA,TRBV7-9,few,TGTGCCAGCAGTCCCCTTCGGGGGCTGAGTAATGAAAAACTGTTTTTT,CASSPLRGLSNEKLFF
TRBJ2-3,NA,TRBV7-3,NA,TGTGCCAGCAGCTTCGACGGGGGCGGCACAGATACGCAGTATTTT,CASSFDGGGTDTQYF
TRBJ1-4,NA,TRBV4-1,few,TGCGCCAGCAGCCCTACCGCTCGCAGGTCCAATGAAAAACTGTTTTTT,CASSPTARRSNEKLFF
TRBJ2-1,TRBD2,TRBV30,few,TGTGCCTTGCAAGCGGGGGGAACCTCTTGGGATGAGCAGTTCTTC,CALQAGGTSWDEQFF
TRBJ2-2,TRBD2,TRBV19,NA,TGTGCCAGTAGTATCTCCAGCGGGGGTGCCGGGGAGCTGTTTTTT,CASSISSGGAGELFF
TRBJ2-5,TRBD2,TRBV9,NA,TGTGCCAGCAGTCCAACTAGCGGGGCTAGGGAGACCCAGTACTTC,CASSPTSGARETQYF
TRBJ2-7,NA,TRBV5-6,NA,TGTGCCAGCAGCTTGCACAGCTCCTACGAGCAGTACTTC,CASSLHSSYEQYF
TRBJ1-2,TRBD1,TRBV7-9,NA,TGTGCCAGCAGCCTCCAGGGGGCTTTTACTAACTATGGCTACACCTTC,CASSLQGAFTNYGYTF
TRBJ1-2,TRBD1,TRBV6-6,NA,TGTGCCAGCAGTTACTGGGACAGGGAGGGTGGCTACACCTTC,CASSYWDREGGYTF
TRBJ1-5,NA,TRBV30,NA,TGTGCCTGGAGTCCACCTCCGGGGGGTGGCAATCAGCCCCAGCATTTT,CAWSPPPGGGNQPQHF
TRBJ1-4,NA,TRBV30,NA,TGTGCCTGGAGTGCGATTAAGGAAAAACTGTTTTTT,CAWSAIKEKLFF
TRBJ1-1,NA,TRBV6-5,NA,TGTGCCAGCAGTTACACCAAGGAGACTGAAGCTTTCTTT,CASSYTKETEAFF
TRBJ2-7,NA,TRBV7-8,NA,TGTGCCAGCAGCTTAGGCGACAGCAGAGGCTACGAGCAGTACTTC,CASSLGDSRGYEQYF
TRBJ2-1,NA,TRBV5-1,NA,TGCGCCAGCAGCGTGACTGGCCTAGGCAATGAGCAGTTCTTC,CASSVTGLGNEQFF
TRBJ1-5,TRBD1,TRBV30,few,TGTGCCTGGGCCGGGACAGGGGGCAGGTTGGGGCAGCCCCAGCATTTT,CAWAGTGGRLGQPQHF
TRBJ2-1,NA,TRBV2,NA,TGTGCCAGCAGTGAGGACCACAATGAGCAGTTCTTC,CASSEDHNEQFF
TRBJ2-7,NA,TRBV15,NA,TGTGCCACCAGCAGAGGGGCTACCATTACCTACGAGCAGTACTTC,CATSRGATITYEQYF
TRBJ1-2,TRBD1,TRBV27,few,TGTGCCAGCAGTTTAATTCCGGACAGGGGCTATGGCTACACCTTC,CASSLIPDRGYGYTF